The entry below gives a single T cell receptor (beta chain) sequence along with its context. No antigen is known for it. Base quality data are lacking; no much larger clone is found one base away. The sample belongs to a study of cytomegalovirus exposure and HLA in healthy donors (dated 2017 in TCRdb). Turning to the overall study: An earlier analysis of approximately 600 of the donors reported about 250 Gb of sequence data and approximately 110 million unique TCR beta sequences from some 180 million T cells. Approximately 300 gigabases of sequencing data and 70 million to 100 million unique TCR sequences made up an early release that covered fewer than 650 HLA-typed donors. Of the 398 genotyped donors, roughly 76% were placed in the genetic ancestry cluster associated with self-reported Caucasian donors. The study was designed to test whether signatures of past pathogen exposure could be identified by cataloging public T cell receptors. The T cell repertoires of roughly 660 subjects were profiled by immunosequencing and related to cytomegalovirus serostatus. Along with the roughly 700-subject first cohort, a separate validation cohort of over a hundred different subjects was used. High-throughput TCR immunosequencing, statistical association of individual TCRs with disease status, and machine learning were combined to predict cytomegalovirus infection status. To study patterns of TCR occurrence, a later analysis re-analyzed previously published TCR beta repertoires from hundreds of donors and added high-resolution HLA genotyping. Rather than using new phenotypic data, the later analysis identified candidate immune exposures from TCR beta sequences and from how often those sequences occurred across donors. In an earlier analysis of several hundred of the donors, high-throughput TCR beta sequencing was used to judge whether each TCR beta V gene segment behaved as functional or pseudogenic. Donor age, sex, ethnicity and CMV serostatus were collected together with the repertoire data. A later genetic analysis took genome-wide SNP genotypes for about 55% of the 666 donors and used that subset as a discovery cohort. Every repertoire in the discovery cohort had been generated on one and the same sequencing platform. Both class I and class II loci were covered by HLA typing, at four-digit resolution. The number of donors typed differed by locus, with 629-630 for A, B, C, DRB1 and DQB1, about 500 for DQA1, 606 for DPA1, and around 450 for DPB1. Four or five DR-DQ haplotypes were handled as single units for association and clustering because linkage in the cohort was strong. Across some 400 genotyped donors of the cohort, an average of about 240,000 unique TCR beta nucleotide sequences per donor were sequenced, and approximately 17% of those sequences were non-productive. Paper-wide results and their limitations: The presence/absence analyses assumed that sequencing depth was roughly uniform across donors, and that assumption may not be true. The study listed 170 or so TCR beta chains as associated with cytomegalovirus. A further reported finding was that TCR beta sequences accurately predicted the HLA-A and HLA-B alleles for most subjects in the first cohort. Specific HLA alleles were associated with some 15,000 TCR beta sequences at a false discovery rate of 0.05 in a later analysis. An earlier analysis of 450 to 750 of the donors showed that most TCR beta V segments appeared in productive rearrangements either about 87% or about 30% of the time, which broadly matched IMGT annotations. The classifier was reported to diagnose cytomegalovirus status with high specificity and sensitivity in both the original cohort and the validation cohort. The earlier analysis of fewer than 750 of the donors excluded over 15 rarely observed V segments, including chromosome 9 orphons, because counts were too low. HLA typing was unavailable for some donors at each locus, so association tests used only the typed subset. A later genetic analysis reported fewer N-insertions in productive TCRs among donors in an Asian-associated ancestry cluster than the roughly 700-donor mean. A later analysis found that TCR association rates varied across HLA loci, with DRB1 alleles showing the most associated TCRs and HLA-C alleles the fewest. A group of highly shared sequence variants was considered likely to be a technical artifact of the sequencing pipeline. The authors suggested that the approach could potentially be extended to other disease states and immunological phenotypes. While some public TCRs were present in many individuals, most TCR sequences turned up only very rarely across donors. A later analysis reported that several top co-occurrence clusters appeared linked to parvovirus B19, influenza, CMV and Epstein-Barr virus. Linkage disequilibrium might explain the correlated functional status among segregating V segments, but an unknown experimental factor could not be excluded. In vitro tests confirmed that a few of the cytomegalovirus-associated TCR beta chains recognize cytomegalovirus antigens. This cohort had only TCR beta chains sequenced, and the lack of alpha or paired-chain data limited which features could be detected. Immune exposure information for the cohort was limited to CMV serostatus. Strong co-occurrence of HLA alleles, especially DR and DQ, made assigning TCR associations to individual alleles difficult. Some IMGT-functional V segments, including TRBV6-2 and TRBV6-3, could not be distinguished by the 87-base-pair reads and were therefore excluded. Most CMV-associated TCR beta chains appeared to be HLA-restricted in a later analysis, and the HLA associations seemed to be driven largely by CMV exposure. Compared with equally common non-associated chains, HLA-associated TCR beta chains in a later analysis were more clonally expanded and had lower generation probabilities. An association between a missense DCLRE1C variant and V-gene and J-gene trimming of TCR beta chains was found in a later genetic analysis and replicated in an independent cohort.

In total, 630 or so healthy bone marrow donors made up the cohort. At the time of sampling, every cohort member was nominally healthy, though immune exposures that went unrecorded were likely present. The donor tested CMV seropositive and was one of the 289 seropositive cohort members. A peripheral blood sample was provided by each donor, and peripheral blood mononuclear cells were used for TCR beta sequencing. Genomic DNA was extracted from the blood cell samples with the Qiagen DNeasy Blood Extraction Kit. Libraries were built with the immunoSEQ multiplex PCR assay. For the multiplex PCR, a mixture combining 60 forward primers for TCR Vbeta segments and 13 reverse primers for TCR Jbeta segments was used. The CDR3 region of rearranged TCR beta genes was amplified from genomic DNA by a multiplex PCR assay. On the Illumina HiSeq System, the amplified TCR beta libraries were sequenced as 87-base-pair reads. For the original study's pipeline: A later analysis tallied around 80 million unique TCR beta chains across the 666 repertoires, and around 12 million of those chains were shared by two or more donors. Raw reads were error-corrected and collapsed into unique sequences with a nearest-neighbor algorithm that merged closely related sequences to remove PCR and sequencing errors. To assign V, D and J gene segments, CDR3 sequences were aligned to IMGT reference sequences. For a sequence to be retained, at least a six-nucleotide match to both a V gene segment and a J gene segment was required. Rearrangements were called productive when the CDR3 lacked stop codons and stayed in frame with V and J; all others were non-productive. Following IMGT convention, CDR3 was defined as the stretch from the second conserved V-encoded cysteine to the conserved J-encoded phenylalanine. In an earlier analysis of 500 to 650 of the donors, sequences lacking an unambiguous match to a single V gene segment were excluded. An earlier analysis of 587 of the donors called V segments functional above 56.7% productive rearrangements and segregating when the between-donor standard deviation exceeded 5%. To diagnose cytomegalovirus status from the catalog of TCR beta chain sequences, a statistical classification framework was built. In a later analysis, V and J genes were assigned by comparing TCR nucleotide sequences against IMGT/GENE-DB human TR gene sequences. In a later analysis, CDR3 sequences and most-parsimonious VDJ recombination scenarios were assigned using the TCRdist pipeline. In a later analysis, each TCR beta chain was defined by its CDR3 amino acid sequence together with its V-gene family, and reads lacking a unique V-gene family were excluded. To address suspected cross-contamination and a sequencing artifact, a later analysis removed approximately 590 highly shared, low-generation-probability nucleotide sequences. A later analysis calculated a clonal expansion index for each public chain from normalized within-repertoire ranks of inferred template counts. Generation probabilities in a later analysis came from a VDJ recombination model fitted to out-of-frame rearrangements, and those results were checked against IGoR. In a later analysis, TCR-TCR, TCR-HLA and TCR-CMV co-occurrence was scored with hypergeometric tests, and a repertoire-size bias correction was applied to TCR pairs. A later analysis estimated false discovery rates by permuting HLA or CMV assignments 20 times. In a later analysis, co-occurring TCRs were grouped using DBSCAN, with TCRdist sequence similarity added in when clustering inside HLA-allele-positive subsets. Repertoires with fewer than 30,000 or more than 120,000 public chains, plus five repertoires with anomalous nucleotide sharing, were excluded from co-occurrence clustering. TCRdb holds this immuneACCESS table with in-frame rearrangements only. Some clones are missing; in checked studies, unresolved V genes explain under half, and the rest has no known cause. From that table come the V and J calls and clone size; the DNA was used to work out D and trimming. Within this sample are some 140,000 clones, with approximately 80% of them counted one time only. The ten largest clones add up to about 1.8% of the sample.

From the cysteine up to the phenylalanine, the CDR3 has a length of 14 residues. Just CDR3 DNA is preserved here, 42 bases in frame from base 1. V and J are trimmed by 7 bases and 4 bases, and the gene matches miss 6 bases of the junction. As encoded in the germline V gene (reference sequence), CDR1 is MNHEY while CDR2 is SMNVEV. What was sequenced was PBMCs. The receptor was isolated from a female donor in good health and CMV-seropositive. The rearrangement combines TRBV27 with TRBJ2-1; 8 central bases correspond to TRBD1. Here is the DNA: TGTGCCAGCACCCGACAGGGGACTTACAATGAGCAGTTCTTC. The resulting protein is CASTRQGTYNEQFF.